One and the same sample provided the 18 T cell receptor beta chains below, sequenced in a study of cytomegalovirus exposure and HLA in healthy donors. PCR primers comprised 60 Vbeta and 13 Jbeta primers. Here immunoSEQ multiplex PCR was the method, and the copy in TCRdb shows in-frame clones only, minus some. The sample has around 64,000 clones; 85% are singletons. Sequencing input: PBMCs. Receptors were obtained from a female donor in good health and CMV-seronegative.

V gene TRBV4-1 combines with J gene TRBJ1-1; 9 positions agree with TRBD1. The junction had 14 bases not matched to a gene; V was cut back by 0 bases and J by 9 bases. Germline-derived CDR1 and CDR2 are MGHRA and YSYEKL. The CDR3 spans 17 residues. The CDR3 DNA sequence: TGCGCCAGCAGCCAAGACGATCCGGGACAGGGATTTGGGAAAGCTTTCTTT. Amino acid sequence: CASSQDDPGQGFGKAFF.

This clone was observed a single time. The chain links TRBV18 to TRBJ1-2; D perhaps matches TRBD1 (5 bases). In germline, CDR1 is KGHSH, CDR2 LQKENI. This CDR3 region has 14 residues. The V and J ends lost 3 bases and 2 bases respectively, with 10 bases between them. CDR3 region: CASSPDPGNYGYTF. The CDR3 bases are TGTGCCAGCTCACCCGATCCAGGGAACTATGGCTACACCTTC.

The chain combines TRBV5-1 with TRBJ2-7; possible D gene TRBD2, 6 bases. V lost 0 bases to trimming and J lost 4 bases, with 17 bases between them. Germline CDR1 reads SGHRS; CDR2 reads YFSETQ. The CDR3 is 16 residues long. The chain's CDR3 is CASSLAVGTYTYEQYF. The CDR3 DNA reads as TGCGCCAGCAGCTTGGCCGTAGGGACTTACACTTACGAGCAGTACTTC.

The chain combines TRBV7-9 with TRBJ2-2; D possibly corresponds to TRBD2 (6 bases). The germline gives CDR1 SEHNR, CDR2 FQNEAQ (reference sequence). The V gene lost 5 bases and the J gene lost 6 bases, with 13 bases spanning the gap. The CDR3 is 14 amino acids. CDR3 bases: TGTGCCAGCAGCCATGGAGGGAGCGCCGGGGAGCTGTTTTTT. This sequence encodes CASSHGGSAGELFF.

This chain links TRBV19 with TRBJ2-7; 8 nucleotides agree with TRBD1. The germline V gene has CDR1 LNHDA and CDR2 SQIVND (reference sequence). The CDR3 consists of 15 residues. The J segment lost 0 bases and the V segment lost 6 bases, leaving 7 bases of the junction unmatched. The CDR3 spells CASRPGQGASYEQYF. CDR3 DNA: TGTGCCAGTAGGCCTGGACAGGGAGCCTCCTACGAGCAGTACTTC.

The chain has TRBV18 and TRBJ2-7; possible D gene TRBD2, 6 bases. Germline values: CDR1 KGHSH, CDR2 LQKENI. The CDR3 extends over 14 amino acids. V lost 3 bases and J 0 bases, leaving 9 bases between the germline ends. The CDR3 nucleotides are TGTGCCAGCTCACCGGCGGGGTCCTCCTACGAGCAGTACTTC. It codes for CASSPAGSSYEQYF.

The chain recombines TRBV4-2 with TRBJ2-1; TRBD2 agrees at 8 bases. Germline CDR1 reads LGHNA; CDR2 reads YNFKEQ. Unmatched junction bases numbered 4, after V lost 0 bases and J lost 15 bases. The length of the CDR3 is 12 residues. The CDR3 sequence is CASSQDSGAWFF. The CDR3 DNA reads as TGTGCCAGCAGCCAAGATAGCGGGGCGTGGTTCTTC.

The sample holds one count of this clone. The chain carries TRBV29-1 and TRBJ2-4; D unresolved. CDR3 length: 12 residues. CDR1 is SQVTM, CDR2 ANQGSEA, per germline. V was shortened by 2 bases and J by 5 bases, with 7 bases between the two germline ends. CDR3 sequence: CSVEFSENIQYF. For the CDR3, the DNA is TGCAGCGTTGAATTCTCCGAAAACATTCAGTACTTC.

This clone was found a few times. CDR3 sequence reads: CASSFRGLQQGGELFF. The DNA for the CDR3 is TGTGCCAGCAGCTTCAGGGGGCTTCAACAGGGCGGGGAGCTGTTTTTT. This rearrangement joins TRBV7-2 to TRBJ2-2, with 8 bases fitting TRBD1. V gave up 3 bases and J gave up 7 bases; unmatched junction bases: 10. The CDR3 covers 16 residues. CDR1 is SGHTA, CDR2 FQGNSA, per germline.

J is TRBJ2-7 and V is TRBV28, with 11 bases matching TRBD2. Germline V gene lookup returns CDR1 MDHEN and CDR2 SYDVKM. This CDR3 comprises 17 residues. The J segment lost 0 bases and the V segment lost 2 bases, leaving 6 bases of the junction unmatched. CDR3 amino acids: CASSLGSTSGTSYEQYF. CDR3 nucleotides: TGTGCCAGCAGTTTAGGGTCGACTAGCGGGACCTCCTACGAGCAGTACTTC.

V and J are TRBV30 and TRBJ2-7; D remains unclear. The germline V gene has CDR1 GTSNPN and CDR2 SVGIG (reference sequence). V shed 3 bases and J shed 2 bases, with 14 bases lying between them. The CDR3 covers 14 residues. CDR3 DNA sequence: TGTGCCTGGAGGGCCCCCGGCAGGACCTACGAGCAGTACTTC. Protein sequence: CAWRAPGRTYEQYF.

V and J are TRBV4-3 and TRBJ1-6; no firm D call. The CDR3 runs 14 residues. Germline V gene lookup returns CDR1 LGHNA and CDR2 YSLEER. V lost 0 bases to trimming and J lost 3 bases, with 3 bases between them. The CDR3 nucleotides are TGCGCCAGCAGCCAAGACAGCTATAATTCACCCCTCCACTTT. This codes for CASSQDSYNSPLHF.

The chain links TRBV6-1 to TRBJ2-3; TRBD2 matches at 10 bases. The CDR3 loop spans 16 amino acids. The ends lost 1 base at V and 3 bases at J; junction bases unmatched: 4. Germline V gene sequence: CDR1 MNHNS, CDR2 SASEGT. In DNA, the CDR3 is TGTGCCAGCAGTGAAGGAGCGGGGGGGAGAACAGATACGCAGTATTTT. Its translation is CASSEGAGGRTDTQYF.

The chain links TRBV6-5 to TRBJ2-3; 10 bases are a match to TRBD2. Germline assignment: CDR1 MNHEY and CDR2 SVGAGI. CDR3 length: 11 amino acids. With 10 bases clipped from V and 14 bases from J, the junction kept 9 bases outside the gene matches. The CDR3 bases are TGTGCCACCCTAAGCGGGAGGGAGGGGTATTTT. This sequence encodes CATLSGREGYF.

V and J are TRBV30 and TRBJ2-3; TRBD1 matches 10 bases. V was pared by 3 bases and J by 2 bases, with 5 bases of the junction left unmatched. Germline CDR1 and CDR2: GTSNPN and SVGIG (reference sequence). The CDR3 totals 15 residues. CDR3 region: CAWSPGQGPTDTQYF. The CDR3, as DNA: TGTGCCTGGAGCCCGGGACAGGGGCCCACAGATACGCAGTATTTT.

The V call is TRBV10-3, the J call TRBJ2-7; D is possibly TRBD1 (6 bases). This CDR3 contains 13 residues. The germline V and J ends were trimmed by 6 bases and 5 bases, with 14 bases remaining between them. Germline V gives CDR1 ENHRY, CDR2 SYGVKD. The CDR3 here is CAIRGRGNDEQYF. The CDR3 DNA sequence: TGTGCCATCAGAGGAAGGGGGAATGACGAGCAGTACTTC.

The CDR3 nucleotides read TGTGCCAGTAGTATGAGGCATTTGTCCTACGAGCAGTACTTC. Translated, it gives CASSMRHLSYEQYF. The chain joins TRBV19 to TRBJ2-5; D not resolved. The DNA end lines up better with TRBJ2-7; the J call may be wrong. Germline loops: CDR1 LNHDA, CDR2 SQIVND (reference sequence). The CDR3 runs 14 residues.

The chain links TRBV7-3 to TRBJ1-1, with TRBD1 identical over 8 bases. From germline, CDR1 is SGHTA and CDR2 FQGTGA. The J segment lost 5 bases and the V segment lost 8 bases, leaving 7 bases of the junction unmatched. This CDR3 is built from 13 residues. The CDR3 DNA reads as TGTGCCAGCGCCAGGGGGCGGTCTACTGAAGCTTTCTTT. Its protein is CASARGRSTEAFF. The complete variable domain, with remaining parts taken from reference TRBV7-3 and TRBJ1-1, reads GAGVSQTPSNKVTEKGKYVELRCDPISGHTALYWYRQSLGQGPEFLIYFQGTGAADDSGLPNDRFFAVRPEGSVSTLKIQRTERGDSAVYLCASARGRSTEAFFGQGTRLTVV.